This TCR beta chain was captured by sequencing in a study of blood T cells in healthy people across ages. Then a second PCR, running roughly 6 to 12 cycles, was carried out with a sample-barcoded 5' primer and a J-beta primer mix. TCRdb re-called the 5' RACE reads with MiXCR, one entry per CDR3 protein. The repertoire consists of under 850,000 distinct CDR3 sequences, with 35% to 40% occurring once and the leading ten covering 13%. V lost 3 bases, J lost 0 bases, and 0 bases stayed unmatched. This CDR3 comprises 15 residues. Germline loops: CDR1 SGHDN, CDR2 FVKESK. The sequence was collected from a man younger than 35 in good health. The sample taken for sequencing was blood. The chain joins TRBV14 to TRBJ2-2, with 8 bases aligning to TRBD2. The CDR3 nucleotides read TGTGCCAGCAGCCAGGGACTAGCGAACACCGGGGAGCTGTTTTTT. Translation: CASSQGLANTGELFF. Full variable domain (rest looked up from reference TRBV14 and TRBJ2-2): EAGVTQFPSHSVIEKGQTVTLRCDPISGHDNLYWYRRVMGKEIKFLLHFVKESKQDESGMPNNRFLAERTGGTYSTLKVQPAELEDSGVYFCASSQGLANTGELFFGEGSRLTVL.